One sample yielded the 18 T cell receptor beta chains listed below, sequenced in a study of immune heterogeneity within non-small cell lung tumors listed by TCRdb under 2018. Genomic DNA extracted from bulk tumor tissue served as TCR template, with about 600 ng gDNA amplified per sample. During surgery, multiple biopsies were taken from each primary tumor and placed as far apart as possible within the tumor mass. Patients in the study cohort, which was described as untreated, were newly diagnosed NSCLC cases going through curative surgery. The sequencer was a HiSeq X Ten. The TCR beta CDR3 region was amplified with a multiplex PCR system whose first round of 10 cycles used 32 V-gene forward primers and 13 J-gene reverse primers. TCRdb reanalyzed the raw reads on its own, using fastp at Q25 for trimming and MiXCR for clone calling, and kept in-frame beta chains. Entries are consolidated by CDR3 protein sequence, retaining the most common genes and DNA. This sample has under 25,000 distinct CDR3 sequences in its table, and about 30% of those were observed once. Around 4.1% of the sample is in the top ten clones.

Sequenced input: lung tumor tissue. The receptors were gathered from a man aged 35 to 55 with non-small cell lung cancer.

This clonotype came up many times. J is TRBJ1-3 and V is TRBV18; D is uncertain. V shed 3 bases and J shed 6 bases, with 15 bases lying between them. Germline V gives CDR1 KGHSH, CDR2 LQKENI. The CDR3 contains 15 residues. The CDR3 loop reads CASSPSLDRQNTIYF. CDR3 bases: TGTGCCAGCTCACCTAGTCTGGATCGACAAAACACCATATATTTT.

This clonotype has only a few counts. The J gene is TRBJ2-1, the V gene TRBV11-2; 9 bases match TRBD2. The CDR3 consists of 14 residues. Germline CDR1 is SGHAT and CDR2 is FQNNGV. V lost 8 bases and J lost 9; bases outside the gene matches: 11. The CDR3 loop is CASGGRAIGSEQFF. For the CDR3, the DNA is TGTGCCAGCGGCGGGAGGGCAATTGGTAGTGAGCAGTTCTTC. The complete variable domain, with remaining parts taken from reference TRBV11-2 and TRBJ2-1, reads EAGVAQSPRYKIIEKRQSVAFWCNPISGHATLYWYQQILGQGPKLLIQFQNNGVVDDSQLPKDRFSAERLKGVDSTLKIQPAKLEDSAVYLCASGGRAIGSEQFFGPGTRLTVL.

Comment on this clonotype: A much larger clone differs from this one at a single base, so this may be a read error. The chain carries TRBV27 and TRBJ2-1, with D tentatively TRBD2 (6 bases). The CDR3 length is 14 residues. CDR1 and CDR2 from the germline V gene are MNHEY and SMNVEV (reference sequence). CDR3 DNA sequence: TGTGCCAGCAGTTTACAAGGGACTTACAATCAGCAGTTCTTC. Its protein product is CASSLQGTYNQQFF.

In its sample, this clonotype is medium-sized. This chain links TRBV27 with TRBJ1-2, with D perhaps matching TRBD1 (5 bases). Trimming shortened V by 5 bases and J by 4 bases, and 14 bases separated the two germline ends. The CDR3 loop spans 14 amino acids. Per germline, CDR1 MNHEY and CDR2 SMNVEV (reference sequence). This chain's CDR3 is CASSRDGRGYGYTF. The CDR3 DNA is TGTGCCAGCAGTAGGGACGGACGGGGCTATGGCTACACCTTC.

There are many counts of this clonotype. The gene calls are TRBV15 and TRBJ2-5; 9 positions match TRBD2. Germline CDR1 LNHNV, CDR2 YYDKDF (reference sequence). Losses at the gene ends were 3 bases for V and 5 bases for J; bases not matched to a gene: 10. The CDR3 has 16 amino acids. The CDR3 DNA sequence: TGTGCCACCAGCAGGACCCCTGACAGCGGGAGGGAGACCCAGTACTTC. It is translated as CATSRTPDSGRETQYF.

V gene TRBV30 combines with J gene TRBJ1-3; D not resolved. Trimming removed 2 bases from V and 8 bases from J, with 7 bases in between. The CDR3 has 11 amino acids. The V gene's germline CDR1 is GTSNPN and CDR2 SVGIG (reference sequence). The CDR3 sequence: CAWSIVYTIYF. The CDR3 bases are TGTGCCTGGAGTATTGTTTACACCATATATTTT.

For this clonotype: A read error may be the cause here, since a much bigger clone is one base away. CDR3 DNA: TGTGCCACCACAAACGGACAGGCAATGTTTAGCTACACCTTC. It yields the protein CATTNGQAMFSYTF. This chain joins TRBV19 and TRBJ1-2; 7 bases map to TRBD1. V was clipped by 10 bases and J by 9 bases; unmatched bases: 17. The CDR3 length is 14 residues. Germline lookup yields CDR1 LNHDA and CDR2 SQIVND (reference sequence).

This clonotype is termed medium-sized. This chain links TRBV6-1 with TRBJ1-1; 7 bases match TRBD1. CDR1 and CDR2 from the germline V gene are MNHNS and SASEGT. The CDR3 length is 14 residues. The trim removed 1 base at V and 3 bases at J, leaving 2 bases unmatched. The CDR3 nucleotides are TGTGCCAGCAGTGAAGACAGGGGTGACACTGAAGCTTTCTTT. This gives the protein CASSEDRGDTEAFF.

As regards this clonotype: The germline gene is not matched at one end of the junction; a read error may be the cause. V and J are TRBV9 and TRBJ2-1; 9 bases are a match to TRBD2. The CDR3 loop spans 15 amino acids. Germline values: CDR1 SGDLS, CDR2 YYNGEE. CDR3: CASSETGTSCNEQFF. The CDR3 coding sequence is TGTGCCAGCAGCGAGACCGGGACTAGCTGTAATGAACAGTTCTTC.

This clonotype was detected ten times or more. The CDR3 sequence is CSASTADRGFDEQYF. The CDR3 DNA is TGCAGTGCTAGCACGGCGGACAGGGGGTTCGACGAGCAGTACTTC. The chain carries TRBV20-1 and TRBJ2-7; TRBD1 matches at 10 bases. With V trimmed by 3 bases and J by 5 bases, 10 bases remained unmatched. CDR1 and CDR2 from the germline V gene are DFQATT and SNEGSKA (reference sequence). CDR3 length equals 15 residues.

This clonotype was observed a handful of times. At one of its ends the junction is not consistent with the germline gene, which may arise from a read error. The chain links TRBV4-3 to TRBJ1-2; TRBD1 is a possible D gene (6 bases). Per the germline V gene, CDR1 is LGHNA and CDR2 is YSLEER. This CDR3 is 15 amino acids long. The CDR3 loop is CTSSQGEGVDYGYTF. In DNA, the CDR3 is TGCACCAGCAGCCAAGGCGAGGGGGTGGACTATGGCTACACCTTC.

Note on this clonotype: One end of the junction varies from germline; a read error may be responsible. This chain links TRBV4-2 with TRBJ1-5; 9 bases align to TRBD1. The germline CDR1 and CDR2 sequences are LGHNA and YNFKEQ. The CDR3 length is 20 residues. CDR3 sequence reads: CASNQDGRGTGGRRNQPQHF. CDR3 in DNA: TGTGCCAGCAACCAAGATGGTCGAGGAACAGGGGGCCGGCGCAATCAGCCCCAGCATTTT.

CDR3 residues: CASSLNPLADYYNEQFF. DNA for the CDR3: TGTGCCAGCAGTTTAAACCCCCTAGCGGATTACTACAATGAGCAGTTCTTC. The chain carries TRBV27 and TRBJ2-1, with 7 bases that match TRBD2. V was pared by 2 bases and J by 3 bases, with 10 bases of the junction left unmatched. The CDR3 extends over 17 amino acids. Germline CDR1 MNHEY, CDR2 SMNVEV (reference sequence).

This rearrangement joins TRBV12-3 or TRBV12-4 to TRBJ2-1; 10 bases fit TRBD2. The J segment lost 4 bases and the V segment lost 3 bases, leaving 9 bases of the junction unmatched. The CDR3 consists of 17 residues. The CDR3 DNA is TGTGCCAGCAGTTTCGTTCCGAGCGGGAGGGCGTACAATGAGCAGTTCTTC. Translation: CASSFVPSGRAYNEQFF.

This clonotype was picked up a small number of times. V gene TRBV19 combines with J gene TRBJ1-5; D might be TRBD1 (5 bases). The germline gives CDR1 LNHDA, CDR2 SQIVND (reference sequence). The length of the CDR3 is 15 residues. V lost 3 bases to trimming and J lost 3 bases, with 12 bases between them. The CDR3 protein is CASSIGGRNNQPQHF. Written as DNA, the CDR3 is TGTGCCAGTAGTATTGGGGGACGTAACAATCAGCCCCAGCATTTT. Full variable domain (outside the CDR3, taken from reference TRBV19 and TRBJ1-5): DGGITQSPKYLFRKEGQNVTLSCEQNLNHDAMYWYRQDPGQGLRLIYYSQIVNDFQKGDIAEGYSVSREKKESFPLTVTSAQKNPTAFYLCASSIGGRNNQPQHFGDGTRLSIL.

On this clonotype itself: A much more abundant neighbour one base away suggests this may be a read error. This rearrangement joins TRBV19 to TRBJ1-2; 9 bases are a match to TRBD1. Germline lookup yields CDR1 LNHDA and CDR2 SQIVND (reference sequence). This CDR3 region has 15 residues. The CDR3 loop reads CAGSSNRGRTQGYTF. The DNA of the CDR3 is TGTGCCGGTAGTTCTAACAGGGGGCGTACTCAAGGCTACACCTTC.

V gene TRBV7-8 combines with J gene TRBJ2-5; 13 nucleotides line up with TRBD2. The ends lost 8 bases at V and 5 bases at J; junction bases unmatched: 5. The CDR3 has 14 residues. CDR1 SGHVS and CDR2 FQNEAQ come from the germline V gene. This CDR3 reads CASRTSGGGETQYF. CDR3 bases: TGTGCCAGCCGGACTAGCGGGGGAGGGGAGACCCAGTACTTC.

This rearrangement joins TRBV10-3 to TRBJ1-2; 7 bases are shared with TRBD1. V was pared by 3 bases and J by 10 bases, with 14 bases of the junction left unmatched. Germline V gene lookup returns CDR1 ENHRY and CDR2 SYGVKD. The CDR3 sequence is 15 residues long. In DNA form, the CDR3 reads TGTGCCATCAGTGATCCGGGACAGAGAAGCGAAGTCTACACCTTC. Translation gives CAISDPGQRSEVYTF.